The 27 T cell receptor beta chains reported below all come from one sample, sequenced in a study of blood T cell repertoires in COVID-19. The assay was immunoSEQ multiplex PCR, and TCRdb's table has in-frame clones only and misses some. The sample carries tens of thousands of clones, approximately 90% recorded once. Sequenced sample: peripheral blood. Receptor source: a man between 65 and 80 years old with active COVID-19.

V usage is TRBV7-2 and J usage is TRBJ2-1; D is possibly TRBD1 (6 bases). The germline gives CDR1 SGHTA, CDR2 FQGNSA. V lost 1 base to trimming and J lost 0 bases, with 13 bases between them. There are 17 residues in the CDR3. In DNA, the CDR3 is TGTGCCAGCAGCTTAGGTTTCGCAGGGGCCTCCTACAATGAGCAGTTCTTC. Encoded protein: CASSLGFAGASYNEQFF.

V gene TRBV19 combines with J gene TRBJ2-1; D remains ambiguous. The CDR3 extends over 15 amino acids. Germline CDR1 reads LNHDA; CDR2 reads SQIVND (reference sequence). Between the trimmed V and J ends, which lost 1 base and 0 bases, there was a span of 7 bases. The CDR3 reads CASSIAWSSYNEQFF. CDR3 coding DNA: TGTGCCAGTAGTATAGCGTGGAGCTCCTACAATGAGCAGTTCTTC.

The chain links TRBV30 to TRBJ2-7; the D gene is possibly TRBD2 (6 bases). Between the trimmed V and J ends, which lost 3 bases and 6 bases, there was a span of 9 bases. Looked up from germline, CDR1 is GTSNPN and CDR2 is SVGIG (reference sequence). The CDR3 covers 11 residues. CDR3: CAWSWGVEQYF. In DNA form, the CDR3 reads TGTGCCTGGAGCTGGGGGGTCGAGCAGTACTTC.

The V gene is TRBV11-2, the J gene TRBJ2-2; 9 bases fit TRBD2. The CDR3 covers 14 residues. From germline, CDR1 is SGHAT and CDR2 FQNNGV. The V gene end was trimmed by 3 bases and the J gene end by 8 bases; junction bases not matched to a gene: 4. CDR3 residues: CASSFRTSDGELFF. The DNA of the CDR3 is TGTGCCAGCAGCTTTCGGACTAGCGATGGGGAGCTGTTTTTT.

The chain carries TRBV5-1 and TRBJ1-5; 9 positions agree with TRBD1. V gave up 0 bases and J gave up 5 bases; unmatched junction bases: 3. This CDR3 comprises 15 residues. Germline-derived CDR1 and CDR2 are SGHRS and YFSETQ. The CDR3 region is CASSLGQGVYQPQHF. CDR3 DNA: TGCGCCAGCAGCTTGGGACAGGGGGTATATCAGCCCCAGCATTTT.

This clone was detected once. V gene TRBV5-4 combines with J gene TRBJ2-5; 12 nucleotides match TRBD2. The CDR3 totals 16 residues. V lost 2 bases, J lost 10 bases, and 12 bases stayed unmatched. CDR1 and CDR2 (germline): SGHNT, YYREEE (reference sequence). The CDR3 region has the DNA TGTGCCAGCAGCTTCGGACTAGCGGGGCCCCGAGGGGGCCAGTACTTC. The encoded protein is CASSFGLAGPRGGQYF.

The chain links TRBV11-2 to TRBJ2-3; TRBD2 aligns across 10 bases. Germline CDR1 reads SGHAT; CDR2 reads FQNNGV. The CDR3 loop spans 16 amino acids. J gave up 2 bases and V 2 bases, and 4 bases lay outside the gene matches. CDR3: CASSLYSGRATDTQYF. The DNA of the CDR3 is TGTGCCAGCAGCTTATACAGCGGGAGGGCCACAGATACGCAGTATTTT.

This clone was recorded only once. V usage is TRBV18 and J usage is TRBJ2-7; 16 bases are a match to TRBD2. Germline V gives CDR1 KGHSH, CDR2 LQKENI. The CDR3 runs 19 residues. Trimming took 3 bases from V and 2 from J; bases not matched to a gene: 10. CDR3 protein: CASSPTPGLAGGPAYEQYF. The CDR3 DNA is TGTGCCAGCTCACCGACACCGGGACTAGCGGGAGGGCCTGCCTACGAGCAGTACTTC.

J is TRBJ2-2 and V is TRBV29-1; TRBD1 agrees at 8 bases. This CDR3 contains 13 residues. Germline CDR1 reads SQVTM; CDR2 reads ANQGSEA. The V gene end was trimmed by 6 bases and the J gene end by 4 bases; junction bases not matched to a gene: 4. The CDR3, as DNA: TGCAGCGTGCGACAGGGGACCACCGGGGAGCTGTTTTTT. Translated, it gives CSVRQGTTGELFF.

The genes are TRBV4-1 and TRBJ2-2, with 9 positions matching TRBD1. This CDR3 spans 16 amino acids. Germline assignment: CDR1 MGHRA and CDR2 YSYEKL. The V segment lost 5 bases and the J segment 4 bases; nucleotides outside the gene matches: 8. This CDR3 is CASSSRDRDLTGELFF. The CDR3 DNA follows: TGCGCCAGCAGCTCCCGGGACAGGGACCTCACCGGGGAGCTGTTTTTT.

The J gene is TRBJ2-3, the V gene TRBV18; 7 bases are shared with TRBD2. V dropped 1 base and J dropped 5; count of bases not matched to a gene: 3. Germline lookup yields CDR1 KGHSH and CDR2 LQKENI. The CDR3 has 14 amino acids. The CDR3 nucleotides are TGTGCCAGCTCACCACGGCTAGCGGTAGATACGCAGTATTTT. Translation: CASSPRLAVDTQYF.

V and J are TRBV29-1 and TRBJ2-3; TRBD1 aligns across 7 bases. Germline V gene sequence: CDR1 SQVTM, CDR2 ANQGSEA. Unmatched junction bases numbered 2, after V lost 5 bases and J lost 0 bases. The CDR3 totals 13 residues. Written as DNA, the CDR3 is TGCAGCGTTCTAGGGGGCAGCACAGATACGCAGTATTTT. The encoded protein is CSVLGGSTDTQYF.

This sequence joins TRBV29-1 and TRBJ1-3; D call uncertain. V was clipped by 0 bases and J by 5 bases, with 8 bases between them. Germline lookup yields CDR1 SQVTM and CDR2 ANQGSEA. The CDR3 spans 13 residues. CDR3 coding DNA: TGCAGCGTTGAAGAAGAGGATAGAAACACCATATATTTT. Its protein product is CSVEEEDRNTIYF. Full variable domain (remainder filled in from reference TRBV29-1 and TRBJ1-3): SAVISQKPSRDICQRGTSLTIQCQVDSQVTMMFWYRQQPGQSLTLIATANQGSEATYESGFVIDKFPISRPNLTFSTLTVSNMSPEDSSIYLCSVEEEDRNTIYFGEGSWLTVV.

The rearrangement uses TRBV28 and TRBJ1-5; 9 bases map to TRBD1. This CDR3 contains 14 residues. Germline V gene data show CDR1 as MDHEN and CDR2 as SYDVKM. V lost 8 bases to trimming and J lost 2 bases; unmatched junction nucleotides: 4. The DNA of the CDR3 is TGTGCCAGCTTTAGGACAGGGGGCAATCAGCCCCAGCATTTT. Translation gives CASFRTGGNQPQHF.

The chain couples TRBV28 to TRBJ1-4; 9 positions agree with TRBD1. The CDR3 spans 18 residues. V was pared by 6 bases and J by 7 bases, with 18 bases of the junction left unmatched. The germline V gene has CDR1 MDHEN and CDR2 SYDVKM. The DNA of the CDR3 is TGTGCCAGCAGAAATTTTCCCGGGACAGGGCGGGGAAGTGAAAAACTGTTTTTT. It is translated as CASRNFPGTGRGSEKLFF. Supplemented by reference TRBV28 and TRBJ1-4, the full variable domain reads DVKVTQSSRYLVKRTGEKVFLECVQDMDHENMFWYRQDPGLGLRLIYFSYDVKMKEKGDIPEGYSVSREKKERFSLILESASTNQTSMYLCASRNFPGTGRGSEKLFFGSGTQLSVL.

The rearrangement links TRBV12-3 or TRBV12-4 to TRBJ2-3, with 8 bases fitting TRBD2. V was pared by 5 bases and J by 5 bases, with 3 bases of the junction left unmatched. The CDR3 length is 13 residues. CDR3: CASSRGGLDTQYF. The DNA of the CDR3 is TGTGCCAGCAGTCGGGGGGGCTTAGATACGCAGTATTTT.

This chain uses TRBV7-3 with TRBJ2-3; TRBD1 agrees at 9 bases. The germline V gene encodes CDR1 SGHTA and CDR2 FQGTGA. This CDR3 contains 14 residues. V gave up 1 base and J gave up 6 bases; unmatched junction bases: 2. Here the CDR3 reads CASSLNRGLDTQYF. DNA for the CDR3: TGTGCCAGCAGCTTAAACAGGGGGCTCGATACGCAGTATTTT. The full variable domain, in which reference TRBV7-3 and TRBJ2-3 provide the parts outside the CDR3, is GAGVSQTPSNKVTEKGKYVELRCDPISGHTALYWYRQSLGQGPEFLIYFQGTGAADDSGLPNDRFFAVRPEGSVSTLKIQRTERGDSAVYLCASSLNRGLDTQYFGPGTRLTVL.

The genes are TRBV2 and TRBJ2-7, with D possibly TRBD2 on 5 matching bases. CDR1 and CDR2 from the germline V gene are SNHLY and FYNNEI. V was trimmed by 1 base and J by 2 bases, leaving 9 bases between them. The length of the CDR3 is 14 residues. The CDR3: CASSEGGEAYEQYF. CDR3 in DNA: TGTGCCAGCAGTGAAGGGGGAGAGGCCTACGAGCAGTACTTC.

The CDR3 is CASSRLAGGREQFF. CDR3 sequence (DNA): TGTGCCAGCAGTAGACTAGCGGGAGGGAGGGAGCAGTTCTTC. The genes are TRBV6-2 or TRBV6-3 and TRBJ2-1, with TRBD2 identical over 14 bases. The CDR3 is 14 amino acids. Trimming removed 5 bases from V and 10 bases from J; junction bases left unmatched: 4. The germline gives CDR1 MNHEY, CDR2 SVGEGT.

The rearrangement joins TRBV7-8 to TRBJ2-1, with TRBD2 matching over 7 bases. Losses at the gene ends were 2 bases for V and 5 bases for J; bases not matched to a gene: 6. From germline, CDR1 is SGHVS and CDR2 FQNEAQ. The CDR3 length is 15 residues. The CDR3 is CASSLSRLANNEQFF. In DNA, the CDR3 is TGTGCCAGCAGCTTATCCCGACTAGCTAACAATGAGCAGTTCTTC.

The chain combines TRBV11-2 with TRBJ1-2; D might be TRBD1 (6 bases). V was shortened by 5 bases and J by 4 bases, with 11 bases between the two germline ends. CDR1 and CDR2 (germline): SGHAT, FQNNGV. The CDR3 spans 13 residues. This CDR3 is CASSPGARYGYTF. DNA of the CDR3: TGTGCCAGCAGCCCAGGGGCCCGCTATGGCTACACCTTC. Full variable domain (remainder filled in from reference TRBV11-2 and TRBJ1-2): EAGVAQSPRYKIIEKRQSVAFWCNPISGHATLYWYQQILGQGPKLLIQFQNNGVVDDSQLPKDRFSAERLKGVDSTLKIQPAKLEDSAVYLCASSPGARYGYTFGSGTRLTVV.

CDR3 bases: TGCAGCGTCCCGGGACAGGCCAAAAACATTCAGTACTTC. Amino acid sequence: CSVPGQAKNIQYF. The chain couples TRBV29-1 to TRBJ2-4; 7 bases agree with TRBD1. The junction had 3 bases not matched to a gene; V was cut back by 6 bases and J by 1 base. Germline V gene lookup returns CDR1 SQVTM and CDR2 ANQGSEA. The CDR3 covers 13 residues.

The V call is TRBV11-2, the J call TRBJ2-1, with D perhaps TRBD1 (5 bases). The CDR3 is 15 residues long. V was shortened by 0 bases and J by 6 bases, with 12 bases between the two germline ends. Per germline, CDR1 SGHAT and CDR2 FQNNGV. Here the CDR3 DNA reads TGTGCCAGCAGCTTAGAAGCCCACAGGAGCAATGAGCAGTTCTTC. Translating gives CASSLEAHRSNEQFF.

The chain combines TRBV10-1 with TRBJ2-5, with 8 positions matching TRBD1. V shed 5 bases and J 5 bases; nucleotides not matched to a gene: 7. Germline V CDR1 and CDR2: WNHNN, SYGVQD (reference sequence). The CDR3 spans 14 residues. CDR3 nucleotide sequence: TGCGCCAGCAGTTTTGAACAGGGGGACGAGACCCAGTACTTC. The encoded protein is CASSFEQGDETQYF.

The chain couples TRBV28 to TRBJ1-4; unclear D gene. Germline-derived CDR1 and CDR2 are MDHEN and SYDVKM. CDR3 length: 14 amino acids. Trimming cost V 2 bases and J 8 bases, with 12 bases left between them. The CDR3 region is CASSLTLRGEKLFF. DNA of the CDR3: TGTGCCAGCAGTTTAACCCTCCGAGGGGAAAAACTGTTTTTT.

The chain uses TRBV4-1 and TRBJ2-1; 7 positions agree with TRBD2. The CDR3 length is 18 residues. The V gene end was trimmed by 3 bases and the J gene end by 1 base; junction bases not matched to a gene: 12. In germline, CDR1 is MGHRA, CDR2 YSYEKL. Here the CDR3 reads CASSQIYRLAESYNEQFF. Written as DNA, the CDR3 is TGCGCCAGCAGCCAGATCTACCGACTAGCCGAGTCCTACAATGAGCAGTTCTTC.

The rearrangement links TRBV18 to TRBJ2-2; 7 bases align to TRBD1. Losses at the gene ends were 5 bases for V and 0 bases for J; bases not matched to a gene: 3. The germline V gene has CDR1 KGHSH and CDR2 LQKENI. The CDR3 is 15 amino acids. The CDR3 spells CASSYTGANTGELFF. CDR3 coding DNA: TGTGCCAGCTCATATACAGGGGCGAACACCGGGGAGCTGTTTTTT.